This TCR beta chain was sequenced during a study of cytomegalovirus exposure and HLA in healthy donors. Study in general: An earlier analysis found some 100 million unique TCR beta sequences from around 180 million T cells. General observations from the study: A later analysis found TCR association rates differed by HLA locus, highest for DRB1 and lowest for HLA-C. Researchers reported in a later analysis that common viral pathogens appeared linked to several top clusters.

CDR3 length: 18 residues. After removal of 2 bases from V and 4 bases from J, the junction contained 12 bases not matched to a gene. Germline V gives CDR1 MNHEY, CDR2 SMNVEV (reference sequence). Points on this clone: Its antigen is as yet unknown.

The PCR employed 60 Vbeta primers together with 13 Jbeta primers. Only in-frame clones appear in the TCRdb table, and some are missing; sequencing was by immunoSEQ multiplex PCR. This table lists more than 95,000 clones. This rearrangement joins TRBV27 to TRBJ2-2; 8 nucleotides align to TRBD1. The sample was PBMCs. This receptor was obtained from a man under 40 in good health and CMV-seronegative. The CDR3 sequence: CASSLVGPGQGSTGELFF. The CDR3 nucleotides read TGTGCCAGCAGTTTAGTGGGGCCAGGACAGGGAAGCACCGGGGAGCTGTTTTTT.